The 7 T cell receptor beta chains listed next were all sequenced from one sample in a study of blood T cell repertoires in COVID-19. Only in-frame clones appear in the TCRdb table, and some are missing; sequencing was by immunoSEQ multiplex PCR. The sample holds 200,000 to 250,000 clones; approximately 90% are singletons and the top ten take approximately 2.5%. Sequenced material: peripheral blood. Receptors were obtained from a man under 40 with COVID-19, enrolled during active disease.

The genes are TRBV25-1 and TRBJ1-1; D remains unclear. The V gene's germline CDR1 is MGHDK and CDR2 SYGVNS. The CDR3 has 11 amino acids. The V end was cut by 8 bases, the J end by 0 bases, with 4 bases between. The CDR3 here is CASYMNTEAFF. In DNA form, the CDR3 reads TGTGCCAGCTATATGAACACTGAAGCTTTCTTT.

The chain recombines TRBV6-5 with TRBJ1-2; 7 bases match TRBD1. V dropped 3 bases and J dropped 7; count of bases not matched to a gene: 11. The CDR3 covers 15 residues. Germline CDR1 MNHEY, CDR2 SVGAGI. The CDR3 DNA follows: TGTGCCAGCAGTTATGTAGGACAGGATCTCTTTGGCTACACCTTC. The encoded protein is CASSYVGQDLFGYTF.

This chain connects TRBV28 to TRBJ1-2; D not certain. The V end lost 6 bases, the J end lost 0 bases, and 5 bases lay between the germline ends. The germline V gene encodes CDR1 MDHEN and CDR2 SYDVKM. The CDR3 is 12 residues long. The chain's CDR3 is CASSTSNYGYTF. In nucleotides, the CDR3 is TGTGCCAGCAGCACTTCTAACTATGGCTACACCTTC.

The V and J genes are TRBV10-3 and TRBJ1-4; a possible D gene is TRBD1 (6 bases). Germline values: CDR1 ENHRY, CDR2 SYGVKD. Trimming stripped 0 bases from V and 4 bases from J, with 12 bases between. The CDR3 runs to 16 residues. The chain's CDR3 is CAISESGQGLNEKLFF. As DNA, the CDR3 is TGTGCCATCAGTGAGTCGGGACAAGGACTTAATGAAAAACTGTTTTTT.

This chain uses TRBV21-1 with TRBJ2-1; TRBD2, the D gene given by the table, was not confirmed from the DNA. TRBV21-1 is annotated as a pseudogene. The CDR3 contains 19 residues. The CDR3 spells CASSKGDFLRGFSYNEQFF. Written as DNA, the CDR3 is TGTGCCAGCAGCAAAGGGGATTTTCTACGCGGGTTCTCCTACAATGAGCAGTTCTTC.

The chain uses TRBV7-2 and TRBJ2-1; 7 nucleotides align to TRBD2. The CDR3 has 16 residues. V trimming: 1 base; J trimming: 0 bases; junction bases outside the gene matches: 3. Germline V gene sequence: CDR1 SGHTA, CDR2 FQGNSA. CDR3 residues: CASSLGGGFSYNEQFF. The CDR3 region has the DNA TGTGCCAGCAGCTTAGGGGGAGGGTTCTCCTACAATGAGCAGTTCTTC.

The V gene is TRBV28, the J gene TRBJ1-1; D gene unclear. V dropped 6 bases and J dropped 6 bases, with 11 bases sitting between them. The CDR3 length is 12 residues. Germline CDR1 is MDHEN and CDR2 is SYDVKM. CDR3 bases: TGTGCCAGCAGCCAAGCGTCGTCTGAAGCTTTCTTT. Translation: CASSQASSEAFF.